One and the same sample provided the 19 T cell receptor beta chains below, sequenced in a study of vaccination and CD4 T cells after COVID-19. The sample's treatment: approximately 9-day PBMC culture with coronavirus spike peptide pools or control peptides (ViraFEST assay). Their antigen targets remain unknown. An Oncomine TCR Beta short-read assay was used to sequence the DNA from cultured CD4+ T cells. MiXCR, applied by TCRdb to the PCR reads, yields one record per CDR3 protein. The sample includes about 19,000 distinct CDR3 sequences, about 23% of them seen just once. Input material: cultured CD4+ T cells from blood. These receptors originate from a human donor with COVID-19.

V is TRBV6-2 or TRBV6-3 and J is TRBJ1-3; TRBD1 aligns across 7 bases. The CDR3 has 11 residues. CDR1 is MNHEY and CDR2 is SVGEGT in the germline V gene. V dropped 5 bases and J dropped 8; count of bases not matched to a gene: 0. CDR3 sequence reads: CASSQGDTIYF. CDR3 coding DNA: TGTGCCAGCAGTCAGGGGGACACCATATATTTT.

The CDR3 DNA follows: TGTGCCAGCAGCCCCCGACAGGGGGCTTGGGGCACTGAAGCTTTCTTT. This gives the protein CASSPRQGAWGTEAFF. This sequence joins TRBV7-6 and TRBJ1-1; 10 bases align to TRBD1. There are 16 residues in the CDR3. The J segment lost 4 bases and the V segment lost 5 bases, leaving 10 bases of the junction unmatched. CDR1 and CDR2 (germline): SGHVS, FNYEAQ.

The CDR3 nucleotides read TGTGCCAGCAGCCCCATGAATCAGCCCCAGCATTTT. Its protein product is CASSPMNQPQHF. The chain recombines TRBV11-1 with TRBJ1-5, with no clear D. Germline V CDR1 and CDR2: SGHAT, FQDESV (reference sequence). The V gene lost 5 bases and the J gene lost 4 bases, with 6 bases spanning the gap. This CDR3 is 12 amino acids long.

This clonotype has a handful of counts. The J gene is TRBJ1-6, the V gene TRBV18; 9 bases fit TRBD1. J gave up 5 bases and V 3 bases, and 2 bases lay outside the gene matches. Germline V gene data show CDR1 as KGHSH and CDR2 as LQKENI. The CDR3 is 15 amino acids. This CDR3 is CASSPDRGNNSPLHF. CDR3 nucleotide sequence: TGTGCCAGCTCACCGGACAGGGGAAATAATTCACCCCTCCACTTT.

CDR3 sequence: CASSVGQGTYEQYF. The CDR3 DNA sequence: TGTGCCAGCAGCGTAGGACAGGGTACCTACGAGCAGTACTTC. The rearrangement uses TRBV9 and TRBJ2-7; 7 nucleotides match TRBD1. V trimming: 0 bases; J trimming: 2 bases; junction bases outside the gene matches: 2. The CDR3 length is 14 residues. In germline, CDR1 is SGDLS, CDR2 YYNGEE. The entire variable domain, with the rest obtained from reference TRBV9 and TRBJ2-7, is as follows: DSGVTQTPKHLITATGQRVTLRCSPRSGDLSVYWYQQSLDQGLQFLIQYYNGEERAKGNILERFSAQQFPDLHSELNLSSLELGDSALYFCASSVGQGTYEQYFGPGTRLTVT.

The gene calls are TRBV7-6 and TRBJ2-1, with 7 bases that match TRBD2. V dropped 4 bases and J dropped 0; count of bases not matched to a gene: 3. The CDR3 sequence is 15 residues long. Germline loops: CDR1 SGHVS, CDR2 FNYEAQ. CDR3 amino acids: CASSSSGGSYNEQFF. In DNA, the CDR3 is TGTGCCAGCAGCTCATCGGGGGGCTCCTACAATGAGCAGTTCTTC.

In its sample, this clonotype was seen a few times. The rearrangement uses TRBV12-3 or TRBV12-4 and TRBJ1-5; 7 nucleotides match TRBD1. Unmatched junction bases numbered 6, after V lost 6 bases and J lost 4 bases. The CDR3 is 14 residues long. CDR3 DNA sequence: TGTGCCAGCAGCCGGGACAGAAGAAATCAGCCCCAGCATTTT. It is translated as CASSRDRRNQPQHF.

J is TRBJ1-5 and V is TRBV4-2; 7 positions agree with TRBD1. This CDR3 region has 18 residues. Unmatched junction bases numbered 14, after V lost 5 bases and J lost 1 base. Germline CDR1 and CDR2: LGHNA and YNFKEQ. The CDR3 is CASSGNPTGTMSNQPQHF. The CDR3 DNA sequence: TGTGCCAGCAGCGGTAATCCGACAGGGACGATGAGCAATCAGCCCCAGCATTTT.

With regard to this clonotype: One junction end does not reproduce the germline sequence, and a read error may be involved. This chain joins TRBV7-7 and TRBJ2-7, with TRBD1 matching over 10 bases. Germline CDR1 SSHAT, CDR2 FNYEAQ (reference sequence). CDR3 length equals 15 residues. The CDR3 reads CASSPRTGGWYEQYF. CDR3 coding DNA: TGTGCTAGCAGCCCCCGGACAGGGGGATGGTACGAGCAGTACTTC.

The rearrangement links TRBV6-1 to TRBJ1-6; TRBD1 matches 8 bases. Germline V gene sequence: CDR1 MNHNS, CDR2 SASEGT. The trim removed 6 bases at V and 9 bases at J, leaving 13 bases unmatched. The CDR3 contains 16 residues. This CDR3 reads CASSSGQGPSGSPLHF. The CDR3 DNA sequence: TGTGCCAGCAGCTCCGGACAGGGCCCGTCGGGTTCACCCCTCCACTTT.

The CDR3 loop is CASSLKGVGNQPQHF. CDR3 in DNA: TGTGCCAGCAGTTTAAAGGGGGTTGGCAATCAGCCCCAGCATTTT. The chain carries TRBV12-3 or TRBV12-4 and TRBJ1-5; a possible D gene is TRBD1 (6 bases). The V end was cut by 2 bases, the J end by 2 bases, with 10 bases between. This CDR3 has 15 amino acids.

In this sample, this clonotype turned up a few times. The chain has TRBV12-3 or TRBV12-4 and TRBJ1-5, with D possibly being TRBD1 (6 bases). Trimming left V 3 bases short and J 6 bases short, with 21 bases between. The CDR3 is 17 residues long. The CDR3 nucleotides read TGTGCCAGCAGTTTTGAGGCAGGGAACAGGGAGATTCAGCCCCAGCATTTT. Its protein is CASSFEAGNREIQPQHF.

This chain joins TRBV6-1 and TRBJ2-5; D is unresolved. Deletions cut 2 bases from V and 1 base from J, with 11 bases between. The CDR3 runs 15 residues. Germline V gene lookup returns CDR1 MNHNS and CDR2 SASEGT. DNA for the CDR3: TGTGCCAGCAGTGAAACTGCGGCAGTCCAAGAGACCCAGTACTTC. Residues: CASSETAAVQETQYF.

The table lists this clonotype with a few counts. This chain connects TRBV20-1 to TRBJ2-3, with D unclear. This CDR3 has 16 amino acids. V was cut by 3 bases and J by 6 bases, with 22 bases left in between. The germline CDR1 and CDR2 sequences are DFQATT and SNEGSKA (reference sequence). The DNA for the CDR3 is TGCAGTGCTAGGGGAAGGGCAGACAAACCGTCGGATACGCAGTATTTT. This sequence encodes CSARGRADKPSDTQYF.

Only a few counts were recorded for this clonotype. The J gene is TRBJ2-7, the V gene TRBV6-2 or TRBV6-3; D is possibly TRBD2 (5 bases). The CDR3 spans 13 residues. The germline V and J ends were trimmed by 7 bases and 3 bases, with 13 bases remaining between them. Germline V lookup: CDR1 MNHEY, CDR2 SVGEGT. CDR3 bases: TGTGCCAGCACCAATGGACGGGACTACGAGCAGTACTTC. This encodes CASTNGRDYEQYF.

The chain couples TRBV11-1 to TRBJ1-1; TRBD1 might be the D (5 bases). This CDR3 is built from 15 residues. V was clipped by 2 bases and J by 2 bases, with 12 bases between them. Germline CDR1 reads SGHAT; CDR2 reads FQDESV (reference sequence). CDR3 region: CASSLWSGPNTEAFF. CDR3 DNA: TGTGCCAGCAGCTTATGGTCGGGGCCTAACACTGAAGCTTTCTTT.

This clonotype was detected only a few times. The chain uses TRBV4-1 and TRBJ1-2; D unresolved. V was shortened by 0 bases and J by 8 bases, with 13 bases between the two germline ends. CDR1 is MGHRA, CDR2 YSYEKL, per germline. The CDR3 is 14 amino acids. The CDR3 DNA follows: TGCGCCAGCAGCCAAGATGAGAGCTATTACGGCTACACCTTC. Residues: CASSQDESYYGYTF.

This clonotype was counted between two and nine times. The V and J genes are TRBV2 and TRBJ2-5; 8 bases map to TRBD2. The junction had 8 bases not matched to a gene; V was cut back by 8 bases and J by 3 bases. Germline V gene data show CDR1 as SNHLY and CDR2 as FYNNEI. The length of the CDR3 is 14 residues. The chain's CDR3 is CASGSGGLEETQYF. For the CDR3, the DNA is TGTGCCAGCGGGAGCGGGGGCTTAGAAGAGACCCAGTACTTC.

This chain uses TRBV5-1 with TRBJ2-7, with 8 bases fitting TRBD1. Germline V lookup: CDR1 SGHRS, CDR2 YFSETQ. The CDR3 covers 15 residues. The J segment lost 3 bases and the V segment lost 4 bases, leaving 9 bases of the junction unmatched. CDR3 sequence reads: CASSPMGQANYEQYF. For the CDR3, the DNA is TGCGCCAGCAGCCCGATGGGACAGGCGAACTACGAGCAGTACTTC.